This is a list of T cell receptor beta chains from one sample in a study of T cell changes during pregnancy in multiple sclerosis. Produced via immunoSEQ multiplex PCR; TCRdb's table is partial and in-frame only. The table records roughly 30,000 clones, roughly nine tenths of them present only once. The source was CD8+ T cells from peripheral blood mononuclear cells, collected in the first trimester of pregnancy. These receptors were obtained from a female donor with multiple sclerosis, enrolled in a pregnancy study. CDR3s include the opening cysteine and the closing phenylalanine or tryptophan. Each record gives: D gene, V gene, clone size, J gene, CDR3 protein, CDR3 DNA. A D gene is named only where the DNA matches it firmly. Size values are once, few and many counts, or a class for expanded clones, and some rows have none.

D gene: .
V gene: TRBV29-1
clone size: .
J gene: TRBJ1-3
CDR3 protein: CSVDGGTGNTIYF
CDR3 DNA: TGCAGCGTTGACGGGGGGACTGGAAACACCATATATTTT

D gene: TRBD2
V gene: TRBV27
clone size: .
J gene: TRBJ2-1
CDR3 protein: CASSLLAGGLFGNEQFF
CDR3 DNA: TGTGCCAGCAGTTTATTAGCGGGAGGGCTCTTTGGAAATGAGCAGTTCTTC

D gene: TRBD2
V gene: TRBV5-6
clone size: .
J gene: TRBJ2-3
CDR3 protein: CASSLYIAGATDTQYF
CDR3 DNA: TGTGCCAGCAGCTTGTACATAGCGGGAGCAACAGATACGCAGTATTTT

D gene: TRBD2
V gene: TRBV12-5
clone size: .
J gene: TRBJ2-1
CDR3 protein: CASGLPGLAGKGNEQFF
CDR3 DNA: TGTGCTAGTGGTTTGCCCGGACTAGCGGGAAAGGGCAATGAGCAGTTCTTC

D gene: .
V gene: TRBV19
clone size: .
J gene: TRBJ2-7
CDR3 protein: CASSITRTDYEQYF
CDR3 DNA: TGTGCCAGTAGTATAACACGGACAGACTACGAGCAGTACTTC

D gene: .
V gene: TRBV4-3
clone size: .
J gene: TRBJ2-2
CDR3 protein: CASSQDGGWNTGELFF
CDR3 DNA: TGCGCCAGCAGCCAAGATGGCGGATGGAACACCGGGGAGCTGTTTTTT

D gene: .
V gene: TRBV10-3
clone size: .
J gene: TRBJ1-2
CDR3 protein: CAISDAEGYTF
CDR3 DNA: TGTGCCATCAGTGACGCGGAGGGCTACACCTTC

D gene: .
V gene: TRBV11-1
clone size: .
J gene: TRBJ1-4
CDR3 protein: CASSLARDTGEKLFF
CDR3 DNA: TGTGCCAGCAGCTTAGCCCGGGACACTGGGGAAAAACTGTTTTTT

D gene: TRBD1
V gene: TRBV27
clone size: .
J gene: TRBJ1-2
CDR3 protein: CASRWAGGTGGYTF
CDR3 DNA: TGTGCCAGCAGATGGGCAGGGGGCACGGGCGGCTACACCTTC

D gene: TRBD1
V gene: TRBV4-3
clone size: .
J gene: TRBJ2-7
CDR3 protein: CASSSRQGLNYEQYF
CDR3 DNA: TGCGCCAGCAGCTCAAGACAGGGTTTGAACTACGAGCAGTACTTC

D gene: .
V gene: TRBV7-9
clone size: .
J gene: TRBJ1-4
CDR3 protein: CAGGSGNNEKLFF
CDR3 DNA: TGTGCCGGGGGGTCCGGAAATAATGAAAAACTGTTTTTT

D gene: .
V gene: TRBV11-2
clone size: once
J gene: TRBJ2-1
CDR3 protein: CASSLVPGSYNEQFF
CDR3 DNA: TGTGCCAGCAGCTTAGTGCCGGGTTCTTACAATGAGCAGTTCTTC

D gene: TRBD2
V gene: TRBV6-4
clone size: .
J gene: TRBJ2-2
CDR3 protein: CASSASGTSHPGELFF
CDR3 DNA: TGTGCCAGCAGTGCCTCCGGGACTAGCCATCCCGGGGAGCTGTTTTTT

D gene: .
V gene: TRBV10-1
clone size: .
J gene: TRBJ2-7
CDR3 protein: CASSESRAYEQYF
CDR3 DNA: TGCGCCAGCAGTGAGTCGAGAGCGTACGAGCAGTACTTC

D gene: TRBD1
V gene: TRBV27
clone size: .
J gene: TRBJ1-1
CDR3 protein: CASSWTGVNTEAFF
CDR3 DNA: TGTGCCAGCAGTTGGACAGGGGTGAACACTGAAGCTTTCTTT

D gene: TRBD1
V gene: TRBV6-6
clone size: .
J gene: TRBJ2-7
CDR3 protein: CASSFEDRGQTYEQYF
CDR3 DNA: TGTGCCAGCAGTTTTGAGGATCGGGGACAGACCTACGAGCAGTACTTC

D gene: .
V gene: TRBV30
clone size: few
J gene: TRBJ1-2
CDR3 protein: CAWSDQGGWYGYTF
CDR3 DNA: TGTGCCTGGAGTGATCAGGGAGGGTGGTATGGCTACACCTTC

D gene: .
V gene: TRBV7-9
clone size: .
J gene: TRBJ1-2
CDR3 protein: CASSLIQYYGYTF
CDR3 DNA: TGTGCCAGCAGCTTAATACAGTACTATGGCTACACCTTC

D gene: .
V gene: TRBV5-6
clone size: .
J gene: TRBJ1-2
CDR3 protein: CASSLERRGSGYGYTF
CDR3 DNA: TGTGCCAGCAGCTTGGAACGCAGGGGCTCGGGCTATGGCTACACCTTC

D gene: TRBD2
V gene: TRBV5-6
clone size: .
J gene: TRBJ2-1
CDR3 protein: CASSLTLAAQSSYNEQFF
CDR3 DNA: TGTGCCAGCAGCTTGACGCTAGCGGCCCAGAGCTCCTACAATGAGCAGTTCTTC

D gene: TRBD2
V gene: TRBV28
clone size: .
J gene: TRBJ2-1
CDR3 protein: CASSQLAGTHNEQFF
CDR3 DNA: TGTGCCAGCAGCCAACTAGCGGGAACCCACAATGAGCAGTTCTTC

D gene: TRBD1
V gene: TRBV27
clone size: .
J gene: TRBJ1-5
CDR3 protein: CASKGQGSQPQHF
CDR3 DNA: TGTGCCAGCAAAGGACAGGGAAGTCAGCCCCAGCATTTT

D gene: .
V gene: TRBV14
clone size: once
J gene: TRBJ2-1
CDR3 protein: CASSFPRSVVEQFF
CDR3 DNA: TGTGCCAGCAGCTTCCCGAGGAGCGTGGTAGAGCAGTTCTTC

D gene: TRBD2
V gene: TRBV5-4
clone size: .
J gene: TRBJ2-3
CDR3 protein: CASSLAGGPSTDTQYF
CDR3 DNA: TGTGCCAGCAGCCTAGCGGGGGGACCCAGCACAGATACGCAGTATTTT

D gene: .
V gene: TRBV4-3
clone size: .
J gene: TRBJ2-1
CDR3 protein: CASSQDSTPGYNEQFF
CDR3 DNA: TGCGCCAGCAGCCAAGATAGCACCCCGGGTTACAATGAGCAGTTCTTC

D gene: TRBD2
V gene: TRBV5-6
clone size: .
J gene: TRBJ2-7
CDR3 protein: CASSFWSSGIEQYF
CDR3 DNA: TGTGCCAGCAGCTTTTGGTCTAGCGGGATCGAGCAGTACTTC

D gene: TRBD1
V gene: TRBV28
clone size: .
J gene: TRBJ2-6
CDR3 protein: CASSLFFGGTGDAGANVLTF
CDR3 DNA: TGTGCCAGCAGTTTATTCTTTGGCGGGACAGGGGATGCTGGGGCCAACGTCCTGACTTTC

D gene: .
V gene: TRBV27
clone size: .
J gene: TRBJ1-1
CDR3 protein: CATGYTGNTEAFF
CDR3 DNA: TGTGCCACCGGTTACACGGGGAACACTGAAGCTTTCTTT

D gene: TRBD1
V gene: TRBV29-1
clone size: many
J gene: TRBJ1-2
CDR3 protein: CSVSRGRDGYTF
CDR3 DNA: TGCAGCGTTTCCAGGGGGCGCGATGGCTACACCTTC

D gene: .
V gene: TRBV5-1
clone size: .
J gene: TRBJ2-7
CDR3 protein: CASSLEYGRFYEQYF
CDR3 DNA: TGCGCCAGCAGCTTGGAGTACGGCAGGTTCTACGAGCAGTACTTC

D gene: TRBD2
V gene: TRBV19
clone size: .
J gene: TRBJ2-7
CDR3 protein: CASSIWLRREEGYEQYF
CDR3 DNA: TGTGCCAGTAGTATATGGTTACGGCGGGAGGAAGGCTACGAGCAGTACTTC

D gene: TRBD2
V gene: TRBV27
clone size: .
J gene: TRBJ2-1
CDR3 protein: CASSPTSGRGDEQFF
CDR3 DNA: TGTGCCAGCAGTCCCACTAGCGGGAGGGGCGATGAGCAGTTCTTC

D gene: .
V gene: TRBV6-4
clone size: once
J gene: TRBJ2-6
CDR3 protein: CASSERYEANVLTF
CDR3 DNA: TGTGCCAGCAGTGAGAGGTACGAGGCCAACGTCCTGACTTTC

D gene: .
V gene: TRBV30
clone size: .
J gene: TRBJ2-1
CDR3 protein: CAWSVLNNEQFF
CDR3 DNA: TGTGCCTGGAGTGTACTGAACAATGAGCAGTTCTTC

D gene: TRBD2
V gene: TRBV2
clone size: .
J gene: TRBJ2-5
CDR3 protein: CASQGTRVLRETQYF
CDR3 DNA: TGTGCCAGCCAAGGGACTAGAGTTCTCCGAGAGACCCAGTACTTC

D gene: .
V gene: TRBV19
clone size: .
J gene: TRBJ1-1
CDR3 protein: CASSLRVGGEAFF
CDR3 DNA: TGTGCCAGTAGTCTGAGGGTGGGGGGTGAAGCTTTCTTT

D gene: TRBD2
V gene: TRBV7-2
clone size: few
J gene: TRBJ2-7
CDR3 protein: CASSLESSGTYEQYF
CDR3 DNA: TGTGCCAGCAGCTTAGAATCTAGCGGTACCTACGAGCAGTACTTC

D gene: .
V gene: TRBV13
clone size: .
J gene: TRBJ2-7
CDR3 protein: CASSLASGAHEQYF
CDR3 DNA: TGTGCCAGCAGCCTGGCATCAGGGGCCCACGAGCAGTACTTC

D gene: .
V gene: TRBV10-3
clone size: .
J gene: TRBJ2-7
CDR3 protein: CATQGWRTESSYEQYF
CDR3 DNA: TGTGCCACACAGGGTTGGCGGACCGAGAGCTCCTACGAGCAGTACTTC

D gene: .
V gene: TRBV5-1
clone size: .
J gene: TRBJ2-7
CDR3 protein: CASSYFASEQYF
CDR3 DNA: TGCGCCAGCAGTTATTTCGCCAGCGAGCAGTACTTC

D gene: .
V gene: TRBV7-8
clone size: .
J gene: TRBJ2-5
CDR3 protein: CASSPIVRERKETQYF
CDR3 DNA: TGTGCCAGCAGCCCTATAGTGCGGGAACGAAAGGAGACCCAGTACTTC

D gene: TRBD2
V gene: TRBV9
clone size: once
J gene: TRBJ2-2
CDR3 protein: CASSAPRTSGSVGELFF
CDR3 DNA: TGTGCCAGCAGCGCTCCTCGGACTAGCGGGAGCGTCGGGGAGCTGTTTTTT

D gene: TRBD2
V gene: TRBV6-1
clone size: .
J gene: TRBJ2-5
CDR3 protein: CASSELGGTRGETQYF
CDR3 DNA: TGTGCCAGCAGTGAATTGGGAGGGACCCGCGGGGAGACCCAGTACTTC

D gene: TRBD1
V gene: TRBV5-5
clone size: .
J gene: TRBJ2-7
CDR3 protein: CASSRTGGYDEQYF
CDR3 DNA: TGTGCCAGCAGCCGGACAGGGGGCTACGACGAGCAGTACTTC

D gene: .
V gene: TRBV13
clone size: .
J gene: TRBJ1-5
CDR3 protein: CASSARTRGSHQPQHF
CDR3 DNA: TGTGCCAGCAGCGCCCGGACAAGAGGTAGCCATCAGCCCCAGCATTTT

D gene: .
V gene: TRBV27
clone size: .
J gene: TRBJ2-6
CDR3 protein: CASSLRRISSGANVLTF
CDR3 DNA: TGTGCCAGCAGTTTAAGGAGGATCAGCTCTGGGGCCAACGTCCTGACTTTC

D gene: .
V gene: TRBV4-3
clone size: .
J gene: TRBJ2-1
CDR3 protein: CASSPRDYLYNEQFF
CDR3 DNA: TGCGCCAGCAGCCCTAGAGACTACCTGTACAATGAGCAGTTCTTC

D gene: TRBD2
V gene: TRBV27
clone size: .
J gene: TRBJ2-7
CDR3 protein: CASSLFPLRLTGTSSYEQYF
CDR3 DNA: TGTGCCAGCAGCCTTTTCCCCCTCAGACTAACCGGGACTAGCTCCTACGAGCAGTACTTC

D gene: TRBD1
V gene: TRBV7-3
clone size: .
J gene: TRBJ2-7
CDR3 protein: CASSLGTGGAYEQYF
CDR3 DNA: TGTGCCAGCAGCTTAGGGACAGGGGGCGCGTACGAGCAGTACTTC

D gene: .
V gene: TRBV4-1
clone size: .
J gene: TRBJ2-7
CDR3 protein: CASSQAPGNSYEQYF
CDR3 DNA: TGCGCCAGCAGCCAAGCGCCAGGAAACTCCTACGAGCAGTACTTC

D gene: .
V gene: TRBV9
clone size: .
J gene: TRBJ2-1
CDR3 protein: CASSVGETRGPYNEQFF
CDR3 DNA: TGTGCCAGCAGCGTAGGGGAGACTAGGGGGCCCTACAATGAGCAGTTCTTC

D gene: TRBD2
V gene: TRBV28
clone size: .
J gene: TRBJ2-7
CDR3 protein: CASSLFASGARYEQYF
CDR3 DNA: TGTGCCAGCAGTTTATTTGCTAGCGGGGCCCGGTACGAGCAGTACTTC

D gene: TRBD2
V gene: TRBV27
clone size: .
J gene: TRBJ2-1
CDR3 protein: CASSLSRREGRFF
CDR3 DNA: TGTGCCAGCAGTTTATCGAGGCGGGAGGGCCGTTTCTTC

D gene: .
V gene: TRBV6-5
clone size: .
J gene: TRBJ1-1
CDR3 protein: CASLGGATEAFF
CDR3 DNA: TGTGCCAGCTTGGGGGGAGCCACTGAAGCTTTCTTT